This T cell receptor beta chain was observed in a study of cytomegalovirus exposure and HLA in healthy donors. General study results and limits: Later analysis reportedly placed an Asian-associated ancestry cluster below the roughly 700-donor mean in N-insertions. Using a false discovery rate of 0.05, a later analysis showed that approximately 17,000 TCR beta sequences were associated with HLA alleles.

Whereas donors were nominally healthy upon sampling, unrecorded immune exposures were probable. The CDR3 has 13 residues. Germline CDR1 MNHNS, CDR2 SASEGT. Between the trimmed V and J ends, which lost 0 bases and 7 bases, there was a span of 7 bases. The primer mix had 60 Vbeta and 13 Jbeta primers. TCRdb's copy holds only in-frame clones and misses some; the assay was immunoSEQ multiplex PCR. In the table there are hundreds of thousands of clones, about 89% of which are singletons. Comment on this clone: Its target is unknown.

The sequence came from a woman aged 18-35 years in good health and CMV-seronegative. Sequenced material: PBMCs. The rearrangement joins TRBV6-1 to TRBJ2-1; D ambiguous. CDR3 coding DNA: TGTGCCAGCAGTGAAGCCCCGCGGAATGAGCAGTTCTTC. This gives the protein CASSEAPRNEQFF.